This T cell receptor beta chain is from a study of shared clonotypes between healthy human individuals. The CDR3 loop spans 13 amino acids. Germline lookup yields CDR1 SGHNT and CDR2 YYREEE (reference sequence). J lost 5 bases, V lost 4 bases, and 6 bases had no gene match. Here immunoSEQ multiplex PCR was the method, and the copy in TCRdb shows in-frame clones only, minus some. This sample has over a million clones, with around 97% found just once. A word on this clone: The antigen remains undetermined.

Whole-study findings and limits: The rarefaction results pointed to incomplete sorted-subset sequencing despite large depth. Only blood underwent sampling, and tissue repertoires likely differ.

The receptor was isolated from a man aged 25 to 45 in good health. Sequenced sample: naive CD4+ T cells sorted from blood. Subset: CD45RA+ positively selected. V and J are TRBV5-4 and TRBJ2-7; 7 nucleotides agree with TRBD1. The CDR3 here is CASSHRDSHEQYF. The CDR3 DNA sequence: TGTGCCAGCAGCCACCGGGACAGTCACGAGCAGTACTTC. Combining the CDR3 with reference TRBV5-4 and TRBJ2-7 gives the whole variable domain ETGVTQSPTHLIKTRGQQVTLRCSSQSGHNTVSWYQQALGQGPQFIFQYYREEENGRGNFPPRFSGLQFPNYSSELNVNALELDDSALYLCASSHRDSHEQYFGPGTRLTVT.